This T cell receptor (beta chain) was captured in a study of blood T cell repertoires in COVID-19. This clone was seen a few times. The table came from immunoSEQ multiplex PCR; TCRdb's copy has only in-frame clones and leaves some out. The sample shows some 170,000 clones, roughly 87% of them seen only once. CDR1 SNHLY and CDR2 FYNNEI come from the germline V gene. CDR3 length: 14 amino acids. With V trimmed by 9 bases and J by 7 bases, 10 bases remained unmatched. The sample was PBMCs or T cells enriched from blood (not recorded which). The sequence derives from a human donor with acute COVID-19. The donor label of this sample is uncertain. V is TRBV2 and J is TRBJ1-2, with TRBD1 matching 11 bases. The CDR3 nucleotides are TGTGCCAGTCTACGGGACAGGGGGACGGGTGGCTACACCTTC. It translates to CASLRDRGTGGYTF.